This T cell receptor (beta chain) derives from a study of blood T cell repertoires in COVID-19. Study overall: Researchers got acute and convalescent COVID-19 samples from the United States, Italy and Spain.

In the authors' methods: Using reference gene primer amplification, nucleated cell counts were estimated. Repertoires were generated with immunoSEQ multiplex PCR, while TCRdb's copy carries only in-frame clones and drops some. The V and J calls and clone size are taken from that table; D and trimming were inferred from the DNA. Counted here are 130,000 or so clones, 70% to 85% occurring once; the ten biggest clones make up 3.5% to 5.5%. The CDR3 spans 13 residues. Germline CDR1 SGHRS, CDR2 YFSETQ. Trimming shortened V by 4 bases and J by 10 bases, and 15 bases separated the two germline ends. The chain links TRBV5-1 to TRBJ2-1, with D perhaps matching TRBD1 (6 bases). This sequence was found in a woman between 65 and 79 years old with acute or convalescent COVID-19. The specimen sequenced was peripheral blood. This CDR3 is CASSITGSHEQFF. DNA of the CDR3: TGCGCCAGCAGCATCACAGGGTCTCACGAGCAGTTCTTC.